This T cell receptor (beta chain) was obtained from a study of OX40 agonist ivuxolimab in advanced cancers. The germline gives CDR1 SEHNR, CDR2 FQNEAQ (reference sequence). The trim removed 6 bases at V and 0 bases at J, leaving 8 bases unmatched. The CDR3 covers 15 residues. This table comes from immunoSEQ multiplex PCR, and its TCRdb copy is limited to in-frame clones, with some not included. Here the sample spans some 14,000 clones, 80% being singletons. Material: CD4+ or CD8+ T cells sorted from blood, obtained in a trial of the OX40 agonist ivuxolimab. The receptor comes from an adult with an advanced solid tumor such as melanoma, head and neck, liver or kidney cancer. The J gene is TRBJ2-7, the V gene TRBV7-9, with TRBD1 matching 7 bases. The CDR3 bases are TGTGCCAGCAGGACATTTGGGACAGACTCCTACGAGCAGTACTTC. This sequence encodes CASRTFGTDSYEQYF.